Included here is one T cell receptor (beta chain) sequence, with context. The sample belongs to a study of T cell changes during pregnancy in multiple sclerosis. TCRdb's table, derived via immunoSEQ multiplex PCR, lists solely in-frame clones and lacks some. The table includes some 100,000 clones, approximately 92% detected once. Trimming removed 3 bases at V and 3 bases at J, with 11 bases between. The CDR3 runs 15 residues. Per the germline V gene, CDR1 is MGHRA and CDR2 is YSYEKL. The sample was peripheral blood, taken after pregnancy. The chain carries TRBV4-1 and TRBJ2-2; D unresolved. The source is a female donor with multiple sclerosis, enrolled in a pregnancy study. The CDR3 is CASSHLSSDTGELFF. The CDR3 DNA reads TGCGCCAGCAGCCACCTGTCTAGTGACACCGGGGAGCTGTTTTTT.